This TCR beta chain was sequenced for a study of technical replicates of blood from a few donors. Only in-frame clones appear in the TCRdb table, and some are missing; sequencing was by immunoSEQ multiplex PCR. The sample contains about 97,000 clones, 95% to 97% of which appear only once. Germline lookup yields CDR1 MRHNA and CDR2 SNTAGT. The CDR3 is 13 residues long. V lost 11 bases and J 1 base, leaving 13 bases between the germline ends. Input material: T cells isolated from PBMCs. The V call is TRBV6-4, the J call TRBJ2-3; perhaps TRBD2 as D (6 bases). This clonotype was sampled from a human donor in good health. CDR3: CASTSGGTDTQYF. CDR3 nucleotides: TGTGCCTCAACGTCGGGGGGCACAGATACGCAGTATTTT.